The 19 T cell receptor beta chains below all came from one sample that was sequenced in a study of blood T cell repertoires in COVID-19. Here immunoSEQ multiplex PCR was the method, and the copy in TCRdb shows in-frame clones only, minus some. The sample holds about 140,000 clones; around 90% are singletons and the top ten take 11%. The sample consisted of peripheral blood. The source of these receptors is a woman of 80 years or more with acute or convalescent COVID-19.

This clone was picked up one time. The J gene is TRBJ1-1, the V gene TRBV5-1; no definite D call. Trimming stripped 3 bases from V and 7 bases from J, with 7 bases between. Germline V gene data show CDR1 as SGHRS and CDR2 as YFSETQ. CDR3 length equals 11 residues. The CDR3 sequence is CASSYGREAFF. For the CDR3, the DNA is TGCGCCAGCAGCTACGGTCGTGAAGCTTTCTTT.

The chain uses TRBV7-3 and TRBJ2-1, with 8 bases aligning to TRBD1. The CDR3 has 14 residues. The V segment lost 2 bases and the J segment 3 bases; nucleotides outside the gene matches: 0. From germline, CDR1 is SGHTA and CDR2 FQGTGA. The CDR3 nucleotides read TGTGCCAGCAGCTTAGACAGGGGCTACAATGAGCAGTTCTTC. Protein product: CASSLDRGYNEQFF.

The chain links TRBV30 to TRBJ2-1, with 9 bases identical to TRBD2. The V segment lost 4 bases and the J segment 5 bases; nucleotides outside the gene matches: 12. Germline CDR1 and CDR2: GTSNPN and SVGIG (reference sequence). This CDR3 has 16 amino acids. The CDR3 protein is CAWNDVASGAHNEQFF. Here the CDR3 DNA reads TGTGCCTGGAACGACGTAGCTAGCGGGGCCCACAATGAGCAGTTCTTC.

In nucleotides, the CDR3 is TGTGCCAGCAGCTATCTAGTGGCAGGGGGCGCTTACGAGCAGTACTTC. Its protein is CASSYLVAGGAYEQYF. The V and J genes are TRBV7-2 and TRBJ2-7; 8 bases are a match to TRBD1. Germline V lookup: CDR1 SGHTA, CDR2 FQGNSA. Trimming removed 4 bases from V and 4 bases from J; junction bases left unmatched: 12. This CDR3 spans 16 amino acids.

The chain uses TRBV14 and TRBJ1-2; 7 bases agree with TRBD1. The CDR3 loop spans 14 amino acids. The germline gives CDR1 SGHDN, CDR2 FVKESK. Trimming took 1 base from V and 4 from J; bases not matched to a gene: 3. CDR3 nucleotides: TGTGCCAGCAGCCAAGGGACAGGAAGCTATGGCTACACCTTC. It translates to CASSQGTGSYGYTF.

J is TRBJ2-3 and V is TRBV12-5, with D tentatively TRBD2 (6 bases). The V gene's germline CDR1 is LGHNT and CDR2 FRNRAP. This CDR3 is built from 15 residues. Trimming took off 1 base at V and 4 bases at J, with 12 bases between the two ends. The CDR3 protein is CASGLGAGVADTQYF. The CDR3 DNA follows: TGTGCTAGTGGTTTGGGAGCGGGCGTGGCAGATACGCAGTATTTT.

The gene calls are TRBV5-4 and TRBJ1-1, with D perhaps matching TRBD1 (6 bases). Germline lookup yields CDR1 SGHNT and CDR2 YYREEE (reference sequence). Deletions cut 3 bases from V and 7 bases from J, with 7 bases between. This CDR3 is built from 11 residues. Here the CDR3 reads CASSSQGEAFF. The DNA for the CDR3 is TGTGCCAGCAGCTCACAGGGTGAAGCTTTCTTT.

The rearrangement links TRBV7-3 to TRBJ2-5; 8 positions agree with TRBD1. CDR3 length: 13 residues. With 3 bases clipped from V and 4 bases from J, the junction kept 1 base outside the gene matches. Germline V gene sequence: CDR1 SGHTA, CDR2 FQGTGA. The CDR3 sequence: CASSFDRGETQYF. The CDR3 DNA follows: TGTGCCAGCAGCTTCGACAGGGGAGAGACCCAGTACTTC.

The CDR3, as DNA: TGTGCCAGCAGCAAAGTGGGACAGACGAGCTCCTATAATTCACCCCTCCACTTT. This sequence encodes CASSKVGQTSSYNSPLHF. This chain links TRBV21-1 with TRBJ1-6; the table gives TRBD1 as D, unverified against the DNA. TRBV21-1 is reported as a pseudogene. This CDR3 has 18 amino acids.

The chain is built from TRBV11-2 and TRBJ1-6; D is undetermined. This CDR3 has 14 amino acids. Trimming removed 2 bases from V and 8 bases from J, with 10 bases in between. Germline V CDR1 and CDR2: SGHAT, FQNNGV. CDR3 coding DNA: TGTGCCAGCAGCTTAAATGCGATGGATTCACCCCTCCACTTT. Residues: CASSLNAMDSPLHF.

DNA for the CDR3: TGTGCCAGCAGTTGGGACAGGGAGAGTGAAAAACTGTTTTTT. It translates to CASSWDRESEKLFF. The chain links TRBV2 to TRBJ1-4, with 9 bases identical to TRBD1. This CDR3 is built from 14 residues. J lost 7 bases, V lost 5 bases, and 5 bases had no gene match. Germline V CDR1 and CDR2: SNHLY, FYNNEI.

The J gene is TRBJ1-4, the V gene TRBV6-5; TRBD1 matches at 9 bases. V lost 6 bases, J lost 8 bases, and 7 bases stayed unmatched. The germline V gene encodes CDR1 MNHEY and CDR2 SVGAGI. The CDR3 runs 14 residues. The CDR3 bases are TGTGCCAGCAGGGCCGGGACAGGGAGAGAAAAACTGTTTTTT. Residues: CASRAGTGREKLFF.

The chain joins TRBV4-3 to TRBJ2-1; no firm D call. This CDR3 is built from 15 residues. V lost 0 bases and J 0 bases, leaving 6 bases between the germline ends. The V gene's germline CDR1 is LGHNA and CDR2 YSLEER. The CDR3 nucleotides read TGCGCCAGCAGCCAAGAAGCCCGCTCCTACAATGAGCAGTTCTTC. Its translation: CASSQEARSYNEQFF.

This sequence joins TRBV29-1 and TRBJ2-5, with TRBD1 identical over 10 bases. Germline CDR1 reads SQVTM; CDR2 reads ANQGSEA. Trimming took 6 bases from V and 4 from J; bases not matched to a gene: 8. The CDR3 extends over 14 amino acids. CDR3 residues: CSVADRGRVETQYF. The CDR3 nucleotides are TGCAGCGTCGCCGACAGGGGGCGCGTAGAGACCCAGTACTTC.

The V gene is TRBV19, the J gene TRBJ1-1; tentatively, D is TRBD1 (5 bases). V shed 4 bases and J shed 3 bases, with 15 bases lying between them. CDR1 and CDR2 (germline): LNHDA, SQIVND (reference sequence). The CDR3 consists of 15 residues. The CDR3 region is CASSTLADMYTEAFF. The DNA of the CDR3 is TGTGCCAGTAGTACCCTAGCGGACATGTACACTGAAGCTTTCTTT.

This clone was detected once. J is TRBJ2-1 and V is TRBV30; possibly TRBD2 for D (5 bases). Germline CDR1 and CDR2: GTSNPN and SVGIG (reference sequence). The V gene lost 0 bases and the J gene lost 5 bases, with 11 bases spanning the gap. The CDR3 runs to 14 residues. The CDR3 DNA reads TGTGCCTGGAGTGTAAGCGGAGCGAACAATGAGCAGTTCTTC. It is translated as CAWSVSGANNEQFF.

This chain uses TRBV2 with TRBJ1-5, with TRBD1 matching 10 bases. The CDR3 is made up of 12 amino acids. Trimming took 3 bases from V and 14 from J; bases not matched to a gene: 4. Germline V lookup: CDR1 SNHLY, CDR2 FYNNEI. The CDR3 coding sequence is TGTGCCAGCAGTGAGGACAGGGGGGCAAAGCATTTT. This sequence encodes CASSEDRGAKHF.

The V gene is TRBV15, the J gene TRBJ1-5; D is undetermined. The V and J ends lost 4 bases and 5 bases respectively, with 6 bases between them. Germline values: CDR1 LNHNV, CDR2 YYDKDF (reference sequence). The CDR3 runs 12 residues. The CDR3 DNA sequence: TGTGCCACCAGCATCGGGTATCAGCCCCAGCATTTT. Protein sequence: CATSIGYQPQHF.

This chain connects TRBV29-1 to TRBJ2-5; no firm D call. Germline V gene data show CDR1 as SQVTM and CDR2 as ANQGSEA. Deletions cut 4 bases from V and 2 bases from J, with 11 bases between. The CDR3 spans 13 residues. The chain's CDR3 is CSVGGRLQETQYF. In nucleotides, the CDR3 is TGCAGCGTTGGTGGCAGGCTTCAAGAGACCCAGTACTTC.